This record looks at one T cell receptor (beta chain) sequence and its context. This CDR3 comprises 17 residues. After removal of 7 bases from V and 1 base from J, the junction contained 11 bases not matched to a gene. CDR1 is LGHDT and CDR2 is YNNKEL in the germline V gene (reference sequence). Some clones are missing from TCRdb's copy, which holds only in-frame ones; the method was immunoSEQ multiplex PCR. The repertoire holds 250,000 to 350,000 clones, with 87% as singletons. This entry is derived from a study of blood T cell repertoires in COVID-19. About the study: Samples taken during acute and convalescent COVID-19 were collected in the United States, Italy and Spain.

The specimen sequenced was peripheral blood. V usage is TRBV3-1 (or the pseudogene TRBV3-2) and J usage is TRBJ2-2; 8 bases match TRBD1. This TCR derives from a woman between 50 and 59 years old who had recovered from COVID-19. CDR3 DNA sequence: TGTGCCAGCAACCGAAGGGGCAGGGGGCTGAACACCGGGGAGCTGTTTTTT. Amino acids: CASNRRGRGLNTGELFF.